This T cell receptor (beta chain) was obtained from a study of shared clonotypes between healthy human individuals. Each sample came from a Caucasian adult donor living in Nashville, Tennessee. Samples left unsorted employed around 90 million PBMCs for genomic DNA. The ends lost 4 bases at V and 6 bases at J; junction bases unmatched: 9. The CDR3 covers 15 residues. Germline CDR1 SGHRS, CDR2 YFSETQ. The data were produced by immunoSEQ multiplex PCR, yet TCRdb's version contains in-frame clones alone and is incomplete. Among fewer than 500,000 clones listed, almost 80% were seen once. Sequenced input: PBMCs. V usage is TRBV5-1 and J usage is TRBJ2-5; TRBD1 aligns across 10 bases. The clonotype originates from a woman between 40 and 50 years old in good health. Some clones in this sample may be carry-over from other donors' samples. The CDR3 region is CASSQGQGDMKTQYF. CDR3 nucleotide sequence: TGCGCCAGCAGCCAAGGACAGGGGGATATGAAGACCCAGTACTTC.